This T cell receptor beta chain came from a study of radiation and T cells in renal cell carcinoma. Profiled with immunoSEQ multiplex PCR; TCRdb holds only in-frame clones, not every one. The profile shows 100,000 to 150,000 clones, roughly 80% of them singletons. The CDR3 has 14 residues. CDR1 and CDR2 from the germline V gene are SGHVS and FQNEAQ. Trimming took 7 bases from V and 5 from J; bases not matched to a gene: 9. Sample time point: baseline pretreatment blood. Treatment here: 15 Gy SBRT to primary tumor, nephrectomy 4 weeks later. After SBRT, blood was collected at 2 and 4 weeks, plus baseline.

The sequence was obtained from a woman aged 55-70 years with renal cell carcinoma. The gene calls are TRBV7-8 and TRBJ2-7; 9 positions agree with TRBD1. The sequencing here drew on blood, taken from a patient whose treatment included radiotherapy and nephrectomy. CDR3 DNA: TGTGCCAGCACCCGGGGGACAGGGATTAACGAGCAGTACTTC. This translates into CASTRGTGINEQYF.